Included here is one TCR beta chain sequence, with context. Source study methods: Amplification of reference gene primers was used by the study to estimate nucleated cell counts. TCRdb's copy holds only in-frame clones and misses some; the assay was immunoSEQ multiplex PCR. That table supplies the V and J calls and clone size; D and trimming were determined from the DNA. This repertoire shows fewer than 300,000 clones, around 82% found once; its top ten account for approximately 3.1%. V shed 0 bases and J 8 bases; nucleotides not matched to a gene: 4. Germline loops: CDR1 SGHRS, CDR2 YFSETQ. The CDR3 is made up of 13 amino acids. The data were taken from a study of blood T cell repertoires in COVID-19. Looking at the study overall: The origin of the acute and convalescent COVID-19 samples was the United States, Italy and Spain. Sample material is recorded as cDNA or gDNA derived from T cells, B-cell-depleted T cells, or PBMCs.

Sequences were obtained from peripheral blood. The chain combines TRBV5-1 with TRBJ1-2; 7 nucleotides line up with TRBD1. The clonotype was recovered from a woman aged 18-35 years with acute or convalescent COVID-19. CDR3 in amino acids: CASSLGGTVGYTF. The CDR3 nucleotides read TGCGCCAGCAGCTTGGGGGGGACAGTAGGCTACACCTTC.